This TCR beta chain is from a study of memory B cells and T cells in multiple sclerosis. Points from the study as a whole: Normalization was needed because clone-set size differences affected shared clonotype counts.

Clones were read by immunoSEQ multiplex PCR, and TCRdb kept only the in-frame ones, dropping some. The sample shows 32,000 or so clones, about 82% of them seen only once. Stimulus-free culture yielded autoproliferating CFSE-dim and non-proliferating CFSE-high T cells, each sequenced separately. Cultures began with some 49 million CFSE-labeled PBMCs, unstimulated for under 8 days, with replicate wells pooled. The PBMCs received around 0.55 uM CFSE and serum-free culture with no added stimuli. To note about this clone: Antigen specificity is unknown.

This sequence originates from a human donor with multiple sclerosis. The sample comprised PBMCs from blood kept in culture.

The DNA of the CDR3 is TGTGCCAGCAGACAGCTTTCCTACAATGAGCAGTTCTTC. Encoded protein: CASRQLSYNEQFF. The chain uses TRBV28 and TRBJ2-1; D gene ambiguous. V lost 6 bases, J lost 1 base, and 7 bases lay in between. This CDR3 has 13 residues. From germline, CDR1 is MDHEN and CDR2 SYDVKM. The entire variable domain, with the rest obtained from reference TRBV28 and TRBJ2-1, is as follows: DVKVTQSSRYLVKRTGEKVFLECVQDMDHENMFWYRQDPGLGLRLIYFSYDVKMKEKGDIPEGYSVSREKKERFSLILESASTNQTSMYLCASRQLSYNEQFFGPGTRLTVL.